Below, 11 T cell receptor beta chains from the same sample are listed, as sequenced in a study of cytomegalovirus exposure and HLA in healthy donors. Primers included in the PCR were 60 Vbeta and 13 Jbeta primers. Some clones are missing from TCRdb's copy, which holds only in-frame ones; the method was immunoSEQ multiplex PCR. The top ten clones hold over 0.8% of a sample with 130,000 or so clones, roughly three quarters of them seen once. Sequencing input: PBMCs. The receptors were gathered from a woman aged 60-75 years in good health and CMV-seronegative.

This clone has just one count. The rearrangement uses TRBV7-2 and TRBJ2-2; possibly TRBD1 for D (6 bases). The CDR3 extends over 16 amino acids. The germline V gene encodes CDR1 SGHTA and CDR2 FQGNSA. V shed 6 bases and J shed 2 bases, with 16 bases lying between them. The CDR3 sequence is CASSTYRDANTGELFF. CDR3 DNA: TGTGCCAGCAGTACCTACAGGGACGCCAACACCGGGGAGCTGTTTTTT. Variable domain in full (rest from reference TRBV7-2 and TRBJ2-2): GAGVSQSPSNKVTEKGKDVELRCDPISGHTALYWYRQSLGQGLEFLIYFQGNSAPDKSGLPSDRFSAERTGGSVSTLTIQRTQQEDSAVYLCASSTYRDANTGELFFGEGSRLTVL.

V and J are TRBV28 and TRBJ2-1; tentatively, D is TRBD1 (5 bases). Germline V CDR1 and CDR2: MDHEN, SYDVKM. The V end lost 6 bases, the J end lost 3 bases, and 9 bases lay between the germline ends. The CDR3 is 13 amino acids. The CDR3 coding sequence is TGTGCCAGCAGAGGACAAATCTACAATGAGCAGTTCTTC. Translating gives CASRGQIYNEQFF.

This clone was observed a handful of times. The J gene is TRBJ1-2, the V gene TRBV2; 8 bases map to TRBD1. Unmatched junction bases numbered 5, after V lost 7 bases and J lost 7 bases. The germline gives CDR1 SNHLY, CDR2 FYNNEI. The CDR3 runs 12 residues. In DNA, the CDR3 is TGTGCCAGCAACAGGGGGTTTAGTGGCTACACCTTC. It yields the protein CASNRGFSGYTF.

The chain employs TRBV27 and TRBJ2-5, with D tentatively TRBD2 (7 bases). Per germline, CDR1 MNHEY and CDR2 SMNVEV (reference sequence). This CDR3 has 18 amino acids. V lost 2 bases, J lost 2 bases, and 21 bases lay in between. This chain's CDR3 is CASSLRIRGGQGQETQYF. The CDR3, as DNA: TGTGCCAGCAGTTTAAGGATAAGGGGGGGCCAAGGTCAAGAGACCCAGTACTTC.

The rearrangement links TRBV18 to TRBJ2-7; 7 positions agree with TRBD1. The germline V gene has CDR1 KGHSH and CDR2 LQKENI. The CDR3 has 14 amino acids. J was trimmed by 3 bases and V by 2 bases; bases with no gene match: 4. The CDR3 protein is CASSPDRVNYEQYF. In DNA, the CDR3 is TGTGCCAGCTCACCAGACAGGGTGAACTACGAGCAGTACTTC. Drawing the rest from reference TRBV18 and TRBJ2-7, the complete variable domain is NAGVMQNPRHLVRRRGQEARLRCSPMKGHSHVYWYRQLPEEGLKFMVYLQKENIIDESGMPKERFSAEFPKEGPSILRIQQVVRGDSAAYFCASSPDRVNYEQYFGPGTRLTVT.

The V gene is TRBV30, the J gene TRBJ2-2, with 11 bases that match TRBD2. CDR1 and CDR2 from the germline V gene are GTSNPN and SVGIG (reference sequence). J gave up 1 base and V 7 bases, and 2 bases lay outside the gene matches. The CDR3 has 14 residues. DNA for the CDR3: TGTGCCTACGGGACTAGCGGGAACACCGGGGAGCTGTTTTTT. Its translation is CAYGTSGNTGELFF.

The rearrangement uses TRBV29-1 and TRBJ2-7; TRBD1 matches at 8 bases. Trimming at V came to 4 bases and at J to 2 bases, leaving 10 bases not matched to a gene. Looked up from germline, CDR1 is SQVTM and CDR2 is ANQGSEA. The CDR3 consists of 15 residues. CDR3 residues: CSVAGLRDRPYEQYF. The CDR3 DNA sequence: TGCAGCGTTGCTGGCCTCCGGGACAGGCCCTACGAGCAGTACTTC.

The rearrangement links TRBV6-5 to TRBJ2-2, with a tentative D call TRBD1 (6 bases). Deletions cut 7 bases from V and 4 bases from J, with 16 bases between. Germline lookup yields CDR1 MNHEY and CDR2 SVGAGI. The CDR3 sequence is 15 residues long. CDR3 coding DNA: TGTGCCAGCAAAAAGTACAGGGCAGGCACCGGGGAGCTGTTTTTT. It codes for CASKKYRAGTGELFF.

CDR3 bases: TGTGCCAGCAGTTTGGACGGGAGCTCTGGAAACACCATATATTTT. Residues: CASSLDGSSGNTIYF. J is TRBJ1-3 and V is TRBV7-7; unclear D gene. The CDR3 runs 15 residues. V was trimmed by 6 bases and J by 0 bases, leaving 12 bases between them. Germline values: CDR1 SSHAT, CDR2 FNYEAQ (reference sequence).

This clone was seen a few times. V gene TRBV5-1 combines with J gene TRBJ1-5; D not certain. The CDR3 spans 14 residues. V was cut by 0 bases and J by 2 bases, with 6 bases left in between. Germline V gene sequence: CDR1 SGHRS, CDR2 YFSETQ. The CDR3 protein is CASSLGGGNQPQHF. In DNA form, the CDR3 reads TGCGCCAGCAGCTTGGGCGGGGGCAATCAGCCCCAGCATTTT.

The chain combines TRBV15 with TRBJ2-5, with a weak D call TRBD2 (5 bases). The CDR3 loop spans 15 amino acids. Trimming removed 0 bases from V and 5 bases from J, with 13 bases in between. Germline CDR1 reads LNHNV; CDR2 reads YYDKDF (reference sequence). Here the CDR3 DNA reads TGTGCCACCAGCAGAGATCAGGTCCCGGGGGAGACCCAGTACTTC. This translates into CATSRDQVPGETQYF.